This paragraph covers one TCR beta chain sequence. Profiling relied on immunoSEQ multiplex PCR, and the TCRdb table lists in-frame clones only, not all of them. In the table there are around 66,000 clones, more than 80% of which are singletons. This sample was taken from a study of OX40 agonist ivuxolimab in advanced cancers. The germline V gene has CDR1 SGHVS and CDR2 FQNEAQ. This CDR3 has 15 residues. The germline V and J ends were trimmed by 4 bases and 1 base, with 8 bases remaining between them. V usage is TRBV7-8 and J usage is TRBJ2-6; TRBD2 might be the D (5 bases). This clonotype was sampled from an adult with an advanced solid tumor such as melanoma, head and neck, liver or kidney cancer. This specimen was CD4+ or CD8+ T cells sorted from blood, taken in a trial of the OX40 agonist ivuxolimab. The CDR3 nucleotides read TGTGCCAGCAGCTCGTCGGGGTCTGGGGCCAACGTCCTGACTTTC. Amino acid sequence: CASSSSGSGANVLTF.